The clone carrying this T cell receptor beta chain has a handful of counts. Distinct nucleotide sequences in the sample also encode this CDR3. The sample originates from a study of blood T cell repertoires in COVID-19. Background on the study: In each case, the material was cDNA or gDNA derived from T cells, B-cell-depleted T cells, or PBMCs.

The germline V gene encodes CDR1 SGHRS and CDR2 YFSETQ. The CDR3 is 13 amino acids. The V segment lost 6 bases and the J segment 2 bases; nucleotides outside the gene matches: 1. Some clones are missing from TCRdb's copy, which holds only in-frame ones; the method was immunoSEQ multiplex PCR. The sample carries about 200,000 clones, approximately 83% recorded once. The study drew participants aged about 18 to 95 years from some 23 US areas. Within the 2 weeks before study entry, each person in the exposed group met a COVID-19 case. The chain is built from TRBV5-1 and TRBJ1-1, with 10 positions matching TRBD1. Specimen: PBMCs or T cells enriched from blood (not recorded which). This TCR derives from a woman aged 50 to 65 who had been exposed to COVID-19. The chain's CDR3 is CASKTGGNTEAFF. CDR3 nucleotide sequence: TGCGCCAGCAAGACAGGGGGCAACACTGAAGCTTTCTTT. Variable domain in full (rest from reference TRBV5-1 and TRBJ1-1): KAGVTQTPRYLIKTRGQQVTLSCSPISGHRSVSWYQQTPGQGLQFLFEYFSETQRNKGNFPGRFSGRQFSNSRSEMNVSTLELGDSALYLCASKTGGNTEAFFGQGTRLTVV.